The clone carrying this T cell receptor beta chain was detected many times. Its antigen is unknown. This sample is part of a study of post-analysis software for immune sequencing data. Looking at the study overall: Multiple sclerosis in the patients followed relapsing-remitting, secondary progressive and progressive-relapsing courses. General study points: Relative to controls, patients with multiple sclerosis showed significantly lower normalized Chao1 diversity. TRBV5-6, TRBV5-1 and TRBV20-1 were among roughly 5 TRBV segments more frequent in patients than controls. Strong co-clustering by F measure linked samples that shared a preparation batch.

The CDR3 extends over 13 amino acids. Per the germline V gene, CDR1 is SGHDT and CDR2 is YYEEEE. V lost 1 base to trimming and J lost 4 bases, with 8 bases between them. Unique molecular identifiers were present in the TCR beta cDNA libraries. TCRdb reprocessed the PCR reads via MiXCR and lists one record per CDR3 protein. The sample lists about 200,000 distinct CDR3 sequences, over 25% occurring once. The chain uses TRBV5-6 and TRBJ1-2, with D uncertain. The sequencing sample was made of blood. The source of this sequence is a girl aged 2-17 years with multiple sclerosis. The CDR3 sequence is CASSLSGVYGYTF. In DNA, the CDR3 is TGTGCCAGCAGCTTGTCGGGTGTCTATGGCTACACCTTC.